Below, one T cell receptor beta chain is given with its context. As originally analysed: The assay estimated nucleated cells by amplifying reference gene primers. Here immunoSEQ multiplex PCR was the method, and the copy in TCRdb shows in-frame clones only, minus some. The D gene and trimming were derived from the DNA, and the V and J assignments and clone size from that table. The table shows around 120,000 clones, with around 76% occurring only once. This record belongs to a study of blood T cell repertoires in COVID-19. About the research overall: There were acute and convalescent COVID-19 samples, and they came from the United States, Italy and Spain. In each case, the material was cDNA or gDNA derived from T cells, B-cell-depleted T cells, or PBMCs.

The ends lost 6 bases at V and 3 bases at J; junction bases unmatched: 8. Germline values: CDR1 WNHNN, CDR2 SYGVQD (reference sequence). The CDR3 has 15 amino acids. The source of this sequence is a man aged 65 to 79 with acute or convalescent COVID-19. The chain links TRBV10-1 to TRBJ2-3, with 8 bases fitting TRBD2. Sequencing used peripheral blood. CDR3 sequence reads: CASRCSRGVTDTQYF. The CDR3 DNA follows: TGCGCCAGCAGGTGCTCGCGGGGGGTTACAGATACGCAGTATTTT.